The clone carrying this T cell receptor beta chain was seen ten or more times. The target antigen is unknown. RNA transcripts yielded amplified TCR beta CDR3 regions. RT-PCR in the first round used HTBI primers; a second-round multiplex PCR followed. TCRdb called the multiplex PCR reads again in MiXCR, with one record for every CDR3 protein. The sample has about 380,000 distinct CDR3 sequences, 15% to 19% seen once. Exclusion covered patients with other autoimmune diseases or uncontrolled infections (as well as pregnancy or lactation). CDR3 length: 15 residues. V was shortened by 1 base and J by 0 bases, with 9 bases between the two germline ends. Germline loops: CDR1 LNHDA, CDR2 SQIVND (reference sequence). These data are taken from a study of Graves' ophthalmopathy and Graves' hyperthyroidism. Background on the study: Peripheral blood sampling occurred at initial diagnosis, before any treatment.

Findings of the study overall: The 13-signature model separated ophthalmopathy from stable hyperthyroidism at approximately 91% sensitivity and 80% to 84% specificity. Blood also harbored most expanded thyroid clonotypes above 0.001 frequency.

The source of this sequence is a young woman with stable Graves' hyperthyroidism. The chain recombines TRBV19 with TRBJ1-2; D is ambiguous. Sequenced: peripheral blood. The CDR3, as DNA: TGTGCCAGTAGTATAGCCCGTCTCGCTAACTATGGCTACACCTTC. Amino acids: CASSIARLANYGYTF.